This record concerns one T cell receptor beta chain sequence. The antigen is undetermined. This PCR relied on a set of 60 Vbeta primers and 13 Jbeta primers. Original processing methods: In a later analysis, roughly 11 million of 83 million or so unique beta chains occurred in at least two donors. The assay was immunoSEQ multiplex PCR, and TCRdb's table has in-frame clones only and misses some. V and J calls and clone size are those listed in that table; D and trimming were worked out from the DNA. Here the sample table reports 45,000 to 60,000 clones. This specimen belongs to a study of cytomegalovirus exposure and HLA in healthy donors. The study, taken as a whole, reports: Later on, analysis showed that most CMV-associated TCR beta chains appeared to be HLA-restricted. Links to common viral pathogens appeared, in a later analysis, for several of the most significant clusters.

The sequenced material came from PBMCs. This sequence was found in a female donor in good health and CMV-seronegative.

The CDR3 protein is CASTLTGLSGNTIYF. The CDR3 region has the DNA TGCGCCAGCACCTTAACAGGCCTCTCTGGAAACACCATATATTTT. The chain links TRBV5-1 to TRBJ1-3; the D gene is possibly TRBD1 (5 bases). The CDR3 extends over 15 amino acids. Trimming removed 6 bases from V and 0 bases from J, with 13 bases in between. The germline gives CDR1 SGHRS, CDR2 YFSETQ.